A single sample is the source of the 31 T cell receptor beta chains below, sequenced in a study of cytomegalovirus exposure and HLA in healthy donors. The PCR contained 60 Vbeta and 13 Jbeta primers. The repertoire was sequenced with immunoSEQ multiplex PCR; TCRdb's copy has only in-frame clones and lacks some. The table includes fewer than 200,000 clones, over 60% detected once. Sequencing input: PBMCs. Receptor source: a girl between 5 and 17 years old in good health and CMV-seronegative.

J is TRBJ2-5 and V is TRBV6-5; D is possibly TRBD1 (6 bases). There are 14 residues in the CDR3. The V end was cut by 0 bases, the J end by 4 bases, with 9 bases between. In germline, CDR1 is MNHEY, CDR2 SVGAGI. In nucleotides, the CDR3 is TGTGCCAGCAGTTACTCAACAGGGCGAGAGACCCAGTACTTC. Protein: CASSYSTGRETQYF.

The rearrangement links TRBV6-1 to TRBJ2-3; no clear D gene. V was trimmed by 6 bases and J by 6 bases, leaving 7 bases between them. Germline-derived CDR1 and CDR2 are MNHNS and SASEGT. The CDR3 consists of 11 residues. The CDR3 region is CASRTGDTQYF. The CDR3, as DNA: TGTGCCAGCAGGACCGGGGATACGCAGTATTTT.

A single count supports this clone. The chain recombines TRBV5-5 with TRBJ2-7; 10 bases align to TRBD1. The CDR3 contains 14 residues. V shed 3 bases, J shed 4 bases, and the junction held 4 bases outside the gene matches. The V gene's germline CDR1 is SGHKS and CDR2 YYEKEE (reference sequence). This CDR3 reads CASSWRTGGYEQYF. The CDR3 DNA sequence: TGTGCCAGCAGCTGGAGGACAGGGGGGTACGAGCAGTACTTC.

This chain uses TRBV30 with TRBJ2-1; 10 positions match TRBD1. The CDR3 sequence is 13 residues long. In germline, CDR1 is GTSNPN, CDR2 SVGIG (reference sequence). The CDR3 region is CASGQGGYNEQFF. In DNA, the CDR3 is TGTGCTTCTGGACAGGGGGGATATAATGAGCAGTTCTTC. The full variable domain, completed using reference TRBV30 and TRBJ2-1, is SQTIHQWPATLVQPVGSPLSLECTVEGTSNPNLYWYRQAAGRGLQLLFYSVGIGQISSEVPQNLSASRPQDRQFILSSKKLLLSDSGFYLCASGQGGYNEQFFGPGTRLTVL.

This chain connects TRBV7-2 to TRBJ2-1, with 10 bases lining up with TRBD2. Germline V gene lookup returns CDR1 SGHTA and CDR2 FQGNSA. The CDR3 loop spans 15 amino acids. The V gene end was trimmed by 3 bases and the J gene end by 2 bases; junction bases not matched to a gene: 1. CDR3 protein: CASSFSGGTYNEQFF. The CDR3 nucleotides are TGTGCCAGCAGCTTTAGCGGGGGGACCTACAATGAGCAGTTCTTC.

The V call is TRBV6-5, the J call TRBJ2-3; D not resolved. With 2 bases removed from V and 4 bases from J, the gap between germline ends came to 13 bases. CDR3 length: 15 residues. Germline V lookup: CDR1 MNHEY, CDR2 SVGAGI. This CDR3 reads CASSYAALSPDTQYF. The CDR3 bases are TGTGCCAGCAGTTACGCGGCCTTATCCCCAGATACGCAGTATTTT.

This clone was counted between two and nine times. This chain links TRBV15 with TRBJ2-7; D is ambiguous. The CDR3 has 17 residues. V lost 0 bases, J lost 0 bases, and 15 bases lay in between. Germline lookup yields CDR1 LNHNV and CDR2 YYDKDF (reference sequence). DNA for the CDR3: TGTGCCACCAGCAGAGATAGGCAGAGCGCGATCTCCTACGAGCAGTACTTC. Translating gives CATSRDRQSAISYEQYF.

CDR3 in DNA: TGTGCCAGCAGTCCGACCCTCCTAGCGGGGGGGCCCACAGATACGCAGTATTTT. It codes for CASSPTLLAGGPTDTQYF. The rearrangement uses TRBV27 and TRBJ2-3; 12 positions match TRBD2. Losses at the gene ends were 5 bases for V and 2 bases for J; bases not matched to a gene: 11. The CDR3 totals 18 residues. Germline-derived CDR1 and CDR2 are MNHEY and SMNVEV (reference sequence).

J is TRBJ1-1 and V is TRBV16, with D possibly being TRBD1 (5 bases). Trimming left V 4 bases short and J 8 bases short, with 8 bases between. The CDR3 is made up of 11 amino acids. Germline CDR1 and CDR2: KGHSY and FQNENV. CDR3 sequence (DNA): TGTGCCAGCAGCCCACGGACAGAAGCTTTCTTT. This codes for CASSPRTEAFF.

This CDR3 is CASSYGVQGANYGYTF. The CDR3 DNA reads TGTGCCAGCAGTTACGGGGTACAGGGAGCTAACTATGGCTACACCTTC. This chain links TRBV6-5 with TRBJ1-2, with D possibly being TRBD1 (6 bases). This CDR3 has 16 residues. CDR1 MNHEY and CDR2 SVGAGI come from the germline V gene. V was shortened by 2 bases and J by 0 bases, with 13 bases between the two germline ends.

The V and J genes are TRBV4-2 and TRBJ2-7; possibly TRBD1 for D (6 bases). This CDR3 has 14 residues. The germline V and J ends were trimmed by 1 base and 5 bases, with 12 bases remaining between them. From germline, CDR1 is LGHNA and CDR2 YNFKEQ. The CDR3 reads CASSQAGQNDEQYF. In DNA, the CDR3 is TGTGCCAGCAGCCAAGCAGGACAGAACGACGAGCAGTACTTC.

The CDR3 loop is CASSGQGNIDSPLHF. In DNA form, the CDR3 reads TGTGCCAGCAGTGGACAGGGGAATATTGATTCACCCCTCCACTTT. The V and J genes are TRBV5-4 and TRBJ1-6, with 9 bases fitting TRBD1. Germline V gene lookup returns CDR1 SGHNT and CDR2 YYREEE (reference sequence). Unmatched junction bases numbered 8, after V lost 5 bases and J lost 8 bases. CDR3 length: 15 residues.

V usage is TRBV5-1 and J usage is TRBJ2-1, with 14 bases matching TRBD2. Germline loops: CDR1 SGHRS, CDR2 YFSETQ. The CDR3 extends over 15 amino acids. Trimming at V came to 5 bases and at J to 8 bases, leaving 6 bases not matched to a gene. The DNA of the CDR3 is TGCGCCAGCAGAGTGACTAGCGGGGGGGCCGATGAGCAGTTCTTC. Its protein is CASRVTSGGADEQFF.

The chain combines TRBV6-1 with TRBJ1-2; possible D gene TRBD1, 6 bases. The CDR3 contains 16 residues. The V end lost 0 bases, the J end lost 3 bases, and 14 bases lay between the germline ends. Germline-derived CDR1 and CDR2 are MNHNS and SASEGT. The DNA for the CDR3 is TGTGCCAGCAGTGAAGCCGGGGGGGCTTCTCACTATGGCTACACCTTC. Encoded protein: CASSEAGGASHYGYTF.

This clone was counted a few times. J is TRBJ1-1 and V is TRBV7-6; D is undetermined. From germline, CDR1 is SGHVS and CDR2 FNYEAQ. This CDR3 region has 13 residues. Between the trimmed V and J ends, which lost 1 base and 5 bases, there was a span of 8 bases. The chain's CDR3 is CASSLGTVTEAFF. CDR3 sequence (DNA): TGTGCCAGCAGCTTAGGGACTGTAACTGAAGCTTTCTTT.

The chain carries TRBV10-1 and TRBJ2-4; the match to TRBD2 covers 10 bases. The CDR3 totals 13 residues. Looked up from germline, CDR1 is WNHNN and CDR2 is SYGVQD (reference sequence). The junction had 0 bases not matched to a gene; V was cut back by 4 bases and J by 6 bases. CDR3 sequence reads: CASSASGGNIQYF. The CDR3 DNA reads TGCGCCAGCAGTGCTAGCGGGGGAAACATTCAGTACTTC.

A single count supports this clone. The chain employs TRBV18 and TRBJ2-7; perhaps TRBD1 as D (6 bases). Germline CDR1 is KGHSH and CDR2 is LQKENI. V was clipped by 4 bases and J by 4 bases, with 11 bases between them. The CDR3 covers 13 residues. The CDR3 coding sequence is TGTGCCAGCTCACGAACCGGGACATACGAGCAGTACTTC. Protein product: CASSRTGTYEQYF.

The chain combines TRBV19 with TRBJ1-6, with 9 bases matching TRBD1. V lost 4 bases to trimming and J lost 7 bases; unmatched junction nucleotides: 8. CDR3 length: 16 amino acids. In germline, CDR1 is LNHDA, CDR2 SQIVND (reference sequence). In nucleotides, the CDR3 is TGTGCCAGTAGTAGCGGACAGGGGATTCTCAATTCACCCCTCCACTTT. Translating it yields CASSSGQGILNSPLHF.

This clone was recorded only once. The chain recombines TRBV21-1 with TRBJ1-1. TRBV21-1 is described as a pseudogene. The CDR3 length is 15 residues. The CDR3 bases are TGTGCCAGCAGCAAAGATGGCGGTGAGAACACTGAAGCTTTCTTT. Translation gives CASSKDGGENTEAFF.

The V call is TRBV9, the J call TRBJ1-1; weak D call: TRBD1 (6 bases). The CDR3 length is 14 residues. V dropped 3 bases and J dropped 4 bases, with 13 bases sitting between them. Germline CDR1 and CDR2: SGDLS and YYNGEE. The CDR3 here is CASSANTGSTEAFF. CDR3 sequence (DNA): TGTGCCAGCAGCGCAAATACAGGGTCCACTGAAGCTTTCTTT.

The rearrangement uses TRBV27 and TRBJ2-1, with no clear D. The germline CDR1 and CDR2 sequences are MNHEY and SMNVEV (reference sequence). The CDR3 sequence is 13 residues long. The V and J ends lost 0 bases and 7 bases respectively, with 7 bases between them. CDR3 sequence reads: CASSLSNRNEQFF. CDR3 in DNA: TGTGCCAGCAGTTTATCAAATCGGAATGAGCAGTTCTTC.

The CDR3 here is CASSSRGPSYNEQFF. CDR3 sequence (DNA): TGTGCCAGCAGCTCGCGGGGACCATCCTACAATGAGCAGTTCTTC. The V and J genes are TRBV9 and TRBJ2-1, with D perhaps TRBD2 (6 bases). The CDR3 loop spans 15 amino acids. V was clipped by 4 bases and J by 1 base, with 12 bases between them. Germline-derived CDR1 and CDR2 are SGDLS and YYNGEE.

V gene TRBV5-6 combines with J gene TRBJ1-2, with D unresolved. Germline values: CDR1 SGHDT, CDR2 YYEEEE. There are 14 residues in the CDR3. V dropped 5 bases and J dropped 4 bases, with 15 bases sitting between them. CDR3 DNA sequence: TGTGCCAGCAGTTCTCCGGGTCTTTTCTATGGCTACACCTTC. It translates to CASSSPGLFYGYTF.

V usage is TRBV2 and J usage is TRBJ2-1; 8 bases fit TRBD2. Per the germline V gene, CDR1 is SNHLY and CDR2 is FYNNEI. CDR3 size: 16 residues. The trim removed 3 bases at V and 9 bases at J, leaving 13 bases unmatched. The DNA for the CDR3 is TGTGCCAGCAGTGAGGTAGGGAGTAGCGGGGCAGGTGAGCAGTTCTTC. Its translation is CASSEVGSSGAGEQFF. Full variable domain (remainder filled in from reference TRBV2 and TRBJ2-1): EPEVTQTPSHQVTQMGQEVILRCVPISNHLYFYWYRQILGQKVEFLVSFYNNEISEKSEIFDDQFSVERPDGSNFTLKIRSTKLEDSAMYFCASSEVGSSGAGEQFFGPGTRLTVL.

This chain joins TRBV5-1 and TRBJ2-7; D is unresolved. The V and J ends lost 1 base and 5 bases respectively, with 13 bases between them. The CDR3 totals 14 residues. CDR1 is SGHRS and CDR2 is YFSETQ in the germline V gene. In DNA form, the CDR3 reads TGCGCCAGCAGCTTGAGTGTTCTTCAGAACGAGCAGTACTTC. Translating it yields CASSLSVLQNEQYF.

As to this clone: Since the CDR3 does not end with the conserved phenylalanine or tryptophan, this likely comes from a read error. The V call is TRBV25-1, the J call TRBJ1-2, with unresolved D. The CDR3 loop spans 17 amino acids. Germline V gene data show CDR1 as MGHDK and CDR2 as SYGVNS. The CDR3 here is CAGSGMDSVRLNYGYTS. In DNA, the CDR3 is TGTGCCGGCAGTGGGATGGACTCGGTCCGTCTTAACTATGGCTACACCTCC.

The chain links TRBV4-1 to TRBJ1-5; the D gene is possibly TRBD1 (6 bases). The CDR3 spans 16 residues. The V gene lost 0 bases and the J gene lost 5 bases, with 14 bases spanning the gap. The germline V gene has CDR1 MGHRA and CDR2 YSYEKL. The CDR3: CASSQEFGQIHQPQHF. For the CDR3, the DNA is TGCGCCAGCAGCCAAGAGTTTGGACAGATCCATCAGCCCCAGCATTTT.

As DNA, the CDR3 is TGTGCCAGCAGTGAAAGCGGGGGCAGGACCGGCGAAAAACTGTTTTTT. Amino acids: CASSESGGRTGEKLFF. J is TRBJ1-4 and V is TRBV25-1; a weak D match, TRBD1 (6 bases). The germline V and J ends were trimmed by 2 bases and 8 bases, with 18 bases remaining between them. Germline assignment: CDR1 MGHDK and CDR2 SYGVNS. CDR3 length: 16 amino acids.

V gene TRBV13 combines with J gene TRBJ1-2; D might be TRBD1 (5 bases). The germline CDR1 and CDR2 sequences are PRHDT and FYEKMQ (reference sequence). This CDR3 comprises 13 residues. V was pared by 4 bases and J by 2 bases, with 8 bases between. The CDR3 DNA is TGTGCCAGCAGCTCCCAGGGAAACTATGGCTACACCTTC. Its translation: CASSSQGNYGYTF.

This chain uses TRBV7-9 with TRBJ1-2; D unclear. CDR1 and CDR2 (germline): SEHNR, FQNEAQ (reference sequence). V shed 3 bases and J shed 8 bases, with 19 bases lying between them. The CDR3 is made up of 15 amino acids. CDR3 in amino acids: CASSLIGSWGGGYTF. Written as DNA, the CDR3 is TGTGCCAGCAGCTTGATCGGGAGTTGGGGTGGCGGCTACACCTTC. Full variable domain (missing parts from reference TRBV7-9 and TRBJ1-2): DTGVSQNPRHKITKRGQNVTFRCDPISEHNRLYWYRQTLGQGPEFLTYFQNEAQLEKSRLLSDRFSAERPKGSFSTLEIQRTEQGDSAMYLCASSLIGSWGGGYTFGSGTRLTVV.

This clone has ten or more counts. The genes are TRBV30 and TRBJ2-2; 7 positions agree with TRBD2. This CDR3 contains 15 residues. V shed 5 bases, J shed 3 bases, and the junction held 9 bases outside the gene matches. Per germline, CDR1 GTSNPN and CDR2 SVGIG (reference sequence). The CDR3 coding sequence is TGTGCCTGGGGCACCAAAGGACTAGACACCGGGGAGCTGTTTTTT. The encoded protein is CAWGTKGLDTGELFF. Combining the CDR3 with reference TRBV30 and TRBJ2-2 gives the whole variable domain SQTIHQWPATLVQPVGSPLSLECTVEGTSNPNLYWYRQAAGRGLQLLFYSVGIGQISSEVPQNLSASRPQDRQFILSSKKLLLSDSGFYLCAWGTKGLDTGELFFGEGSRLTVL.